This T cell receptor beta chain emerged from a study of beta chain features in type 1 diabetes listed by TCRdb under 2018. Background for the entire study: Patients and healthy donors did not differ in mean age, gender distribution, total cell number or subset yield. A total of some 100,000,000 sorted cells were examined across all samples, and a strong correlation was observed between cell number per subset and RNA yield. In the study, recently diagnosed type 1 diabetes patients and matched healthy donors were compared on the TCRB repertoires of their sorted circulating CD4+ T cell subsets. Regulatory and stem cell-like memory subsets were isolated from only 8 patients and about eight healthy donors, whereas naive and central memory subsets came from all 30 or so donors.

As for this clone: The clone's antigen remains unknown. The input lacks base qualities; no much larger clone sits a single base away.

The full study reports these points: Shorter templates might be favored by PCR, yet because patient and control samples were amplified and corrected together, any such skew would affect both groups equally. A moderate but significant shortening of TCRB CDR3 length was observed in type 1 diabetes patients in all four CD4+ subsets. Because small numbers of individuals were included in the HLA sub-analyses, any influence of HLA type on TCRB rearrangement was left unresolved. Because cDNA was sequenced instead of genomic DNA, highly expressing activated cells could be over-represented, though the groups showed no difference in activation or CD3 levels. At VDJ recombination sites, patients with type 1 diabetes made fewer insertions and deleted more nucleotides, a pattern implying thymic rearrangement abnormalities. The naive, central memory and regulatory TCRB repertoires appeared to resemble one another more closely among patients than among healthy donors.

The High Capacity cDNA Reverse Transcription Kit was used to reverse transcribe all of the isolated RNA, meaning that expressed TCRB transcripts were what got sequenced. Deep immunoSEQ sequencing was applied to naive, central memory and regulatory T cell samples, giving an average of around 3.4 million total reads per sample. Sorted cells were lysed in RLT buffer and RNA was extracted with DNase-treated RNeasy Micro or Mini kits, depending on cell number. Each cell subset was processed separately to prevent cross-contamination, with patient and healthy donor samples processed together. TCRB sequences were amplified from cDNA with the immunoSEQ multiplex PCR, producing 87-bp fragments spanning the CDR3 region. Amplicons were sequenced on the Illumina HiSeq platform. Turning to the authors' computational methods: PCR bias was computationally corrected using synthetic template baselines, reads within Hamming distance 2 were collapsed, and singletons that could not be merged were discarded. Reads were aligned against IMGT to assign V, D and J genes, CDR3 length and insertions or deletions at six rearrangement sites. Within each subset, clonotype counts were normalized to sorted cell number, after which true diversity and Gini coefficients were computed with the tcR R package. Repertoire sharing was quantified using the overlap coefficient calculated on TCRB nucleotide sequences. TCRdb limited this immuneACCESS table to in-frame rearrangements with V and J called. A share of clones is missing; checked studies link under half to unresolved V genes, and the rest is unexplained. Clone size and the V and J calls come from that table; the DNA yielded D and trimming. The table for this sample lists under 200,000 clones; 9% to 10% of them were counted only once. Of the sample, about 2.1% falls within the top ten clones.

From each donor, a single peripheral blood sample of 100 to 150 mL on average was drawn into heparinised tubes. A BD FACSAria II and a panel including CD45RO, CCR7, CD25, CD127, CD95 and CD27 were used to sort naive, central memory, regulatory and stem cell-like memory CD4+ T cells. All sorted populations exceeded 98% purity. Right away, PBMCs were isolated by Lymphoprep density gradient centrifugation and were stained directly, with no culture step. To minimize batch effects, samples were stained and sorted in pairs, one healthy donor with one patient per experiment. Material: central memory CD4+ T cells from blood. This clonotype originated in a woman aged 18 to 35 in good health.

The nucleotide sequence is TGTGCCAGCAGCCAAGATCAGGGACTTGGCTACACCTTC. The encoded protein is CASSQDQGLGYTF. The chain is assembled from TRBV14 and TRBJ1-2; the best D guess is TRBD1, with 5 bases matching. According to the germline V gene, CDR1 reads SGHDN and CDR2 reads FVKESK. The CDR3, cysteine through phenylalanine, is 13 amino acids long. Only the CDR3 portion is preserved as DNA: 39 bases, with reading frame beginning at the first base. Trimming costs V 0 bases and J 7 bases, and their ends lie 9 bases apart.